The clone carrying this T cell receptor beta chain was seen a handful of times. The data stem from a study of T-cell reconstitution after alpha-beta-depleted transplantation in children. A TCRbeta library incorporating unique molecular identifiers was prepared. TCRdb re-analysed the PCR reads in MiXCR, keeping a single row per CDR3 protein. The sample consists of approximately 400,000 distinct CDR3 sequences, roughly a tenth of them appearing once. The length of the CDR3 is 12 residues. V lost 4 bases and J 3 bases, leaving 9 bases between the germline ends. Looked up from germline, CDR1 is SQVTM and CDR2 is ANQGSEA.

This rearrangement joins TRBV29-1 to TRBJ2-5; a possible D gene is TRBD1 (6 bases). This sample comprised PBMCs from the stem cell graft donor, obtained from the stem cell graft. This TCR was sampled from a human donor who donated a stem cell graft to a child with acute myeloid leukemia. CDR3 protein: CSVATGKETQYF. For the CDR3, the DNA is TGCAGCGTTGCGACAGGAAAAGAGACCCAGTACTTC.